The T cell receptor beta chain described here comes from a study of T cells after yellow fever vaccination. At the level of the study: Libraries from low-cell-number fractions were prepared with the SMART-Seq v4 Ultra Low Input RNA kit. Study outcomes and limitations: The booster saw the reappearance of most primary-vaccination clones (roughly 96% CD4, about 85% CD8).

This clonotype has ten or more counts. As yet, its antigen is unknown. By 5'RACE template switching, TCR cDNA was produced, with a universal primer site and UMIs added in the process. TCRdb passed the 5' RACE reads through MiXCR, listing each CDR3 protein once. The sample records approximately 250,000 distinct CDR3 sequences, more than 3.5% being singletons. CDR3 length equals 16 residues. V shed 3 bases and J shed 3 bases, with 17 bases lying between them. CDR1 is KGHSH and CDR2 is LQKENI in the germline V gene. The V call is TRBV18, the J call TRBJ1-1, with D possibly being TRBD1 (5 bases). The TCR comes from a man between 18 and 29 years old who received the YFV17D yellow fever vaccine. The sequencing here drew on PBMCs, taken 15 days after the yellow fever booster vaccination. This CDR3 is CASSPPGEGTDTEAFF. CDR3 sequence (DNA): TGTGCCAGCTCACCGCCCGGGGAGGGGACGGACACTGAAGCTTTCTTT.